One sample yielded the 16 T cell receptor beta chains listed below, sequenced in a study of shared clonotypes between healthy human individuals. Here immunoSEQ multiplex PCR was the method, and the copy in TCRdb shows in-frame clones only, minus some. The repertoire includes about 1 million clones, around 76% of them detected once, and approximately 1.5% sits in the top ten. Material: memory CD4+ T cells sorted from blood. The subset was: CD45RA-negative fraction. These receptors originate from a man aged 18 to 30 in good health.

This sequence joins TRBV28 and TRBJ1-2; the match to TRBD1 covers 9 bases. Germline-derived CDR1 and CDR2 are MDHEN and SYDVKM. Trimming took 4 bases from V and 5 from J; bases not matched to a gene: 8. This CDR3 has 15 amino acids. Here the CDR3 reads CASSSGQGTIYGYTF. The CDR3 DNA is TGTGCCAGCAGTTCTGGACAGGGGACTATTTATGGCTACACCTTC.

V is TRBV19 and J is TRBJ1-1, with 11 bases identical to TRBD1. Germline assignment: CDR1 LNHDA and CDR2 SQIVND (reference sequence). Unmatched junction bases numbered 4, after V lost 6 bases and J lost 1 base. There are 15 residues in the CDR3. CDR3 loop: CASREDRGRNTEAFF. The CDR3 DNA reads TGTGCCAGTAGAGAGGACAGGGGGCGGAACACTGAAGCTTTCTTT.

This sequence joins TRBV5-4 and TRBJ2-2; 14 bases are shared with TRBD2. This CDR3 spans 17 amino acids. The V and J ends lost 4 bases and 4 bases, in that order; junction bases with no gene match: 6. CDR1 and CDR2 (germline): SGHNT, YYREEE (reference sequence). CDR3 sequence: CASSLPGLAGATGELFF. In DNA, the CDR3 is TGTGCCAGCAGCCTCCCGGGACTAGCGGGGGCCACCGGGGAGCTGTTTTTT. The whole variable domain, remainder taken from reference TRBV5-4 and TRBJ2-2, is ETGVTQSPTHLIKTRGQQVTLRCSSQSGHNTVSWYQQALGQGPQFIFQYYREEENGRGNFPPRFSGLQFPNYSSELNVNALELDDSALYLCASSLPGLAGATGELFFGEGSRLTVL.

The chain couples TRBV19 to TRBJ1-1; the D is unclear. V shed 3 bases and J shed 2 bases, with 4 bases lying between them. CDR3 size: 12 residues. CDR1 and CDR2 from the germline V gene are LNHDA and SQIVND (reference sequence). The CDR3 sequence: CASSMYNTEAFF. Here the CDR3 DNA reads TGTGCCAGTAGTATGTATAACACTGAAGCTTTCTTT. Full variable domain (remainder filled in from reference TRBV19 and TRBJ1-1): DGGITQSPKYLFRKEGQNVTLSCEQNLNHDAMYWYRQDPGQGLRLIYYSQIVNDFQKGDIAEGYSVSREKKESFPLTVTSAQKNPTAFYLCASSMYNTEAFFGQGTRLTVV.

The V call is TRBV5-1, the J call TRBJ2-2; 8 nucleotides agree with TRBD2. From germline, CDR1 is SGHRS and CDR2 YFSETQ. The CDR3 totals 16 residues. After removal of 3 bases from V and 6 bases from J, the junction contained 10 bases not matched to a gene. CDR3: CASSYPPGGLPGELFF. CDR3 in DNA: TGCGCCAGCAGCTATCCCCCGGGGGGGCTCCCCGGGGAGCTGTTTTTT.

The chain has TRBV18 and TRBJ2-1, with 11 positions matching TRBD2. The trim removed 6 bases at V and 9 bases at J, leaving 10 bases unmatched. Germline loops: CDR1 KGHSH, CDR2 LQKENI. CDR3 length: 15 residues. CDR3 loop: CASSALAGGHGEQFF. CDR3 DNA sequence: TGTGCCAGCTCGGCTCTAGCGGGGGGACACGGTGAGCAGTTCTTC.

The gene calls are TRBV29-1 and TRBJ1-1; TRBD1 matches 8 bases. The CDR3 has 14 amino acids. V lost 6 bases, J lost 1 base, and 7 bases stayed unmatched. Germline CDR1 SQVTM, CDR2 ANQGSEA. As DNA, the CDR3 is TGCAGCGTCCAGGGGGCAAAGACGAACACTGAAGCTTTCTTT. This translates into CSVQGAKTNTEAFF.

The chain carries TRBV30 and TRBJ1-1; no definite D call. This CDR3 has 14 amino acids. Germline-derived CDR1 and CDR2 are GTSNPN and SVGIG (reference sequence). Trimming stripped 3 bases from V and 4 bases from J, with 15 bases between. CDR3 DNA sequence: TGTGCCTGGAGCGTTGACATGGTCGGCACTGAAGCTTTCTTT. It translates to CAWSVDMVGTEAFF.

J is TRBJ2-1 and V is TRBV2; 11 bases are a match to TRBD2. This CDR3 comprises 15 residues. CDR1 is SNHLY and CDR2 is FYNNEI in the germline V gene. The V and J ends lost 4 bases and 7 bases, in that order; junction bases with no gene match: 6. The CDR3: CASSAQASGRNEQFF. The CDR3 nucleotides are TGTGCCAGCAGTGCGCAGGCTAGCGGGAGGAATGAGCAGTTCTTC.

A single count supports this clone. The J gene is TRBJ2-5, the V gene TRBV2; 15 bases fit TRBD2. The germline V gene encodes CDR1 SNHLY and CDR2 FYNNEI. V lost 3 bases to trimming and J lost 5 bases; unmatched junction nucleotides: 7. This CDR3 has 17 residues. This CDR3 reads CASSDGLAGGPRETQYF. CDR3 DNA: TGTGCCAGCAGTGACGGACTAGCGGGAGGGCCCAGGGAGACCCAGTACTTC.

The V gene is TRBV5-1, the J gene TRBJ2-3, with D tentatively TRBD2 (5 bases). The CDR3 consists of 14 residues. With 6 bases removed from V and 1 base from J, the gap between germline ends came to 12 bases. Germline CDR1 and CDR2: SGHRS and YFSETQ. The CDR3 bases are TGCGCCAGCACCACGGCCGGGGGCACAGATACGCAGTATTTT. This translates into CASTTAGGTDTQYF.

V is TRBV5-4 and J is TRBJ1-2; 7 bases are a match to TRBD1. CDR3 length: 14 residues. Per germline, CDR1 SGHNT and CDR2 YYREEE (reference sequence). V lost 0 bases to trimming and J lost 4 bases; unmatched junction nucleotides: 3. The CDR3, as DNA: TGTGCCAGCAGCTTGGACAGGGGTAGCTATGGCTACACCTTC. Amino acid sequence: CASSLDRGSYGYTF.

This sequence joins TRBV5-1 and TRBJ2-1, with 7 bases matching TRBD1. The V gene end was trimmed by 0 bases and the J gene end by 7 bases; junction bases not matched to a gene: 10. Germline CDR1 is SGHRS and CDR2 is YFSETQ. The CDR3 consists of 16 residues. The chain's CDR3 is CASSLANQGVMNEQFF. The CDR3 DNA follows: TGCGCCAGCAGCTTGGCCAACCAGGGGGTTATGAATGAGCAGTTCTTC.

V and J are TRBV6-5 and TRBJ2-7; 9 bases align to TRBD1. With V trimmed by 4 bases and J by 6 bases, 10 bases remained unmatched. Germline CDR1 reads MNHEY; CDR2 reads SVGAGI. The CDR3 is 15 residues long. As DNA, the CDR3 is TGTGCCAGCAGTTTTACACCGGGACAGGGATTCGAGCAGTACTTC. Translating gives CASSFTPGQGFEQYF.

CDR3 in DNA: TGCGCCAGCAGCTTGGTAGTCCAGGGGGAAGGAAAACTGTTTTTT. Residues: CASSLVVQGEGKLFF. The rearrangement links TRBV5-1 to TRBJ1-4; 7 bases are a match to TRBD1. V was clipped by 0 bases and J by 10 bases; unmatched bases: 9. Germline CDR1 and CDR2: SGHRS and YFSETQ. The CDR3 runs 15 residues.

This clone has only a few counts. The V and J genes are TRBV30 and TRBJ1-4, with D maybe TRBD1 (6 bases). V lost 1 base and J lost 3, with 9 bases in between. The germline CDR1 and CDR2 sequences are GTSNPN and SVGIG (reference sequence). CDR3 size: 14 residues. CDR3 DNA sequence: TGTGCCTGGAGTGGAGGACAGCCTAATGAAAAACTGTTTTTT. Translated: CAWSGGQPNEKLFF. The full variable domain, its missing parts supplied by reference TRBV30 and TRBJ1-4, is SQTIHQWPATLVQPVGSPLSLECTVEGTSNPNLYWYRQAAGRGLQLLFYSVGIGQISSEVPQNLSASRPQDRQFILSSKKLLLSDSGFYLCAWSGGQPNEKLFFGSGTQLSVL.